This T cell receptor (beta chain) was profiled in a study of tumor-infiltrating lymphocytes in primary liver carcinoma. Study-wide context: Sample yields of productive TCRbeta reads, ranging from roughly 3.65 to 7.13 million, were similar across tissue types.

This clonotype was detected ten times or more. The antigen is not known. Unsorted whole blood supplied the RNA, and germline DNA was extracted too. Patients in the cohort were treatment-naive and living with chronic HBV infection. The CDR3 sequence is 15 residues long. V was pared by 2 bases and J by 7 bases, with 14 bases between. The germline V gene encodes CDR1 MNHNY and CDR2 SVGAGI (reference sequence). Study-level results: The bulk unsorted samples meant that CD4+ and CD8+ repertoires went uncompared. Tumor tissue displayed a significantly greater top-250-clone fraction than blood (p = 0.039).

Constant-region priming of approximately 500 ng total RNA yielded TCR beta cDNA. For TCR beta, libraries were produced by three nested multiplex PCR rounds using slightly modified ARM-PCR. Two initial PCR rounds of about 11 cycles each paired TRBV1-TRBV30 forward primers with a C-beta reverse primer. Each CDR3 protein gets one entry after TCRdb re-called the multiplex PCR reads with MiXCR. Here the sample spans approximately 330,000 distinct CDR3 sequences, 65% being singletons. The J gene is TRBJ1-4, the V gene TRBV6-6; D is unclear. The sample taken for sequencing was peripheral blood. The clonotype comes from a man between 35 and 55 years old with primary liver carcinoma and hepatitis B virus infection. The CDR3 bases are TGTGCCAGCAGTTACATCGGCCAACCGAGTGAAAAACTGTTTTTT. Its translation is CASSYIGQPSEKLFF.